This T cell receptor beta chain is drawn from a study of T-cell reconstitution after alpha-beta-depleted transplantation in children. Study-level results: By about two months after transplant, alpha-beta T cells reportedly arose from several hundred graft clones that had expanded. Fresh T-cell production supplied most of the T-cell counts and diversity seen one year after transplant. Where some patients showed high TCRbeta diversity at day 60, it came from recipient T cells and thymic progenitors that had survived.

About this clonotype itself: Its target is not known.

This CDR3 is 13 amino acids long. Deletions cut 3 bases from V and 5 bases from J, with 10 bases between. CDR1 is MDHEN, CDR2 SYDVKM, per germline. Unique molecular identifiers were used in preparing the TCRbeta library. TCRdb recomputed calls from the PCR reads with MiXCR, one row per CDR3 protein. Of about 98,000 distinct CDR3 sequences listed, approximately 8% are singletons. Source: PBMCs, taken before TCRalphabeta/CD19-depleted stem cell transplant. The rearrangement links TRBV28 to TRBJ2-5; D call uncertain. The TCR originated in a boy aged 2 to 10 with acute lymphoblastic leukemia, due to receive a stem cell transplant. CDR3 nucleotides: TGTGCCAGCAGTTTCCAGCCTGGTGAGACCCAGTACTTC. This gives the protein CASSFQPGETQYF.